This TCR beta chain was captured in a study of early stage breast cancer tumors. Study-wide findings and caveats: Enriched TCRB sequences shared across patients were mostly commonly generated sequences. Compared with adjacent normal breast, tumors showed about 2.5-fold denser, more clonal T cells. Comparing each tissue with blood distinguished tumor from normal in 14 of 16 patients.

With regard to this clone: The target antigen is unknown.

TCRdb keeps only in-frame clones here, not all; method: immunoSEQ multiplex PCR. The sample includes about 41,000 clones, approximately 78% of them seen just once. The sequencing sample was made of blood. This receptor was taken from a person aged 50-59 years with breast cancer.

Written as DNA, the CDR3 is TGTGCCAGCAGCCAGGACTGGGAGGGGAATGAGCAGTTCTTC. Amino acids: CASSQDWEGNEQFF. The chain is built from TRBV7-9 and TRBJ2-1; 7 nucleotides agree with TRBD2. The CDR3 contains 14 residues. V lost 5 bases to trimming and J lost 7 bases; unmatched junction nucleotides: 8. CDR1 and CDR2 (germline): SEHNR, FQNEAQ (reference sequence).